Given below is one TCR beta chain in context. Its antigen is undetermined. The data originate from a study of T cell responses to AZD1222 COVID-19 vaccine. Findings and caveats of the study: Donors were mostly white British, more females; clonal diversity possibly underestimated.

Produced via immunoSEQ multiplex PCR; TCRdb's table is partial and in-frame only. The data show 170,000 or so clones, roughly 87% seen once. This CDR3 has 18 amino acids. Trimming at V came to 0 bases and at J to 4 bases, leaving 11 bases not matched to a gene. CDR1 is LGHDT, CDR2 YNNKEL, per germline (reference sequence). The sequences come from peripheral blood, collected on day 0 of AZD1222 vaccination. V usage is TRBV3-1 (or the pseudogene TRBV3-2) and J usage is TRBJ1-3; 8 nucleotides match TRBD1. The TCR originated in an adult in good health. CDR3 loop: CASSQDGAGGQGGNTIYF. CDR3 nucleotides: TGTGCCAGCAGCCAAGATGGGGCAGGGGGCCAAGGGGGAAACACCATATATTTT.